Below, 20 T cell receptor beta chains from the same sample are listed, as sequenced in a study of radiotherapy plus CTLA-4 blockade in lung cancer. Libraries were prepared by immunoSEQ multiplex PCR; TCRdb keeps only in-frame clonotypes and omits some of them. The sample consists of fewer than 150,000 clones, nearly 80% of them appearing once. The sequenced sample was peripheral blood, obtained from a patient treated with radiotherapy plus ipilimumab. These receptors all come from a human donor with non-small cell lung cancer who had a partial response to radiotherapy plus ipilimumab.

The rearrangement links TRBV19 to TRBJ2-3, with D unclear. V was shortened by 1 base and J by 4 bases, with 12 bases between the two germline ends. The CDR3 length is 15 residues. In germline, CDR1 is LNHDA, CDR2 SQIVND (reference sequence). The CDR3 nucleotides read TGTGCCAGTAGTATAGGTGGGCTGAACGCAGATACGCAGTATTTT. This encodes CASSIGGLNADTQYF.

The chain combines TRBV9 with TRBJ2-2; D may be TRBD2 (5 bases). V lost 3 bases, J lost 4 bases, and 10 bases lay in between. CDR3 length equals 14 residues. CDR1 SGDLS and CDR2 YYNGEE come from the germline V gene. CDR3 region: CASSELGSTGELFF. CDR3 coding DNA: TGTGCCAGCAGCGAATTAGGGAGCACCGGGGAGCTGTTTTTT. Based on the CDR3 plus reference TRBV9 and TRBJ2-2, the full variable domain is DSGVTQTPKHLITATGQRVTLRCSPRSGDLSVYWYQQSLDQGLQFLIQYYNGEERAKGNILERFSAQQFPDLHSELNLSSLELGDSALYFCASSELGSTGELFFGEGSRLTVL.

The table lists this clone with a few counts. The rearrangement links TRBV7-9 to TRBJ1-2; D unclear. From germline, CDR1 is SEHNR and CDR2 FQNEAQ (reference sequence). This CDR3 comprises 15 residues. V was clipped by 2 bases and J by 4 bases, with 14 bases between them. Written as DNA, the CDR3 is TGTGCCAGCAGCTTAAGTCCACCCGCGGCCTATGGCTACACCTTC. As protein: CASSLSPPAAYGYTF. The full variable domain, its missing parts supplied by reference TRBV7-9 and TRBJ1-2, is DTGVSQNPRHKITKRGQNVTFRCDPISEHNRLYWYRQTLGQGPEFLTYFQNEAQLEKSRLLSDRFSAERPKGSFSTLEIQRTEQGDSAMYLCASSLSPPAAYGYTFGSGTRLTVV.

The chain employs TRBV5-1 and TRBJ1-4; D may be TRBD1 (6 bases). This CDR3 is built from 15 residues. V shed 4 bases and J shed 5 bases, with 15 bases lying between them. Germline V gene data show CDR1 as SGHRS and CDR2 as YFSETQ. This CDR3 reads CASSPSGGQNEKLFF. CDR3 sequence (DNA): TGCGCCAGCAGCCCGTCGGGGGGGCAGAATGAAAAACTGTTTTTT.

This clone was observed many times. One end of the junction fails to match germline, which may point to a read error. This chain uses TRBV5-6 with TRBJ2-7, with a possible D match to TRBD1 (5 bases). This CDR3 spans 11 amino acids. In germline, CDR1 is SGHDT, CDR2 YYEEEE. CDR3 coding DNA: TGTGCCAGCAGCTTGTTAGGCAGGGAAGACTTC. It encodes CASSLLGREDF.

The chain has TRBV30 and TRBJ1-1; D remains ambiguous. The V end was cut by 4 bases, the J end by 3 bases, with 6 bases between. The V gene's germline CDR1 is GTSNPN and CDR2 SVGIG (reference sequence). The CDR3 extends over 11 amino acids. The CDR3 here is CAWNSHTEAFF. In DNA, the CDR3 is TGTGCCTGGAACAGTCACACTGAAGCTTTCTTT.

This clone has a handful of counts. The chain recombines TRBV13 with TRBJ1-5, with D possibly matching TRBD1 (5 bases). Germline V gene sequence: CDR1 PRHDT, CDR2 FYEKMQ (reference sequence). V dropped 4 bases and J dropped 0 bases, with 16 bases sitting between them. The CDR3 loop spans 17 amino acids. DNA for the CDR3: TGTGCCAGCAGCTCCAAGAACAGGATAGTTAGCAATCAGCCCCAGCATTTT. Its protein product is CASSSKNRIVSNQPQHF.

The chain joins TRBV19 to TRBJ2-3, with 10 bases fitting TRBD2. The germline gives CDR1 LNHDA, CDR2 SQIVND (reference sequence). Losses at the gene ends were 5 bases for V and 6 bases for J; bases not matched to a gene: 8. There are 15 residues in the CDR3. The CDR3 coding sequence is TGTGCCAGTAGTCCACTAGCGGGACCGGCGGATACGCAGTATTTT. This translates into CASSPLAGPADTQYF.

The rearrangement uses TRBV9 and TRBJ2-2; D unresolved. Germline-derived CDR1 and CDR2 are SGDLS and YYNGEE. The V end was cut by 1 base, the J end by 7 bases, with 14 bases between. The length of the CDR3 is 15 residues. Here the CDR3 DNA reads TGTGCCAGCAGCGTACGCGGCCCCTCAAACGGGGAGCTGTTTTTT. This codes for CASSVRGPSNGELFF. The full variable domain, in which reference TRBV9 and TRBJ2-2 provide the parts outside the CDR3, is DSGVTQTPKHLITATGQRVTLRCSPRSGDLSVYWYQQSLDQGLQFLIQYYNGEERAKGNILERFSAQQFPDLHSELNLSSLELGDSALYFCASSVRGPSNGELFFGEGSRLTVL.

The chain links TRBV5-5 to TRBJ1-1; 7 bases match TRBD1. Germline V gene sequence: CDR1 SGHKS, CDR2 YYEKEE (reference sequence). V was pared by 4 bases and J by 4 bases, with 4 bases of the junction left unmatched. The CDR3 runs to 13 residues. The CDR3 sequence: CASSNTGATEAFF. The CDR3 nucleotides read TGTGCCAGCAGCAATACAGGGGCCACTGAAGCTTTCTTT.

This clone occurred once. The V call is TRBV4-2, the J call TRBJ1-4, with TRBD1 matching over 7 bases. Germline V lookup: CDR1 LGHNA, CDR2 YNFKEQ. With 0 bases clipped from V and 6 bases from J, the junction kept 25 bases outside the gene matches. CDR3 length: 22 amino acids. The DNA of the CDR3 is TGTGCCAGCAGCCAAGATATCGCATTTCGGGACAGCCTTTCTAACCTGTATGAAAAACTGTTTTTT. It yields the protein CASSQDIAFRDSLSNLYEKLFF.

The genes are TRBV28 and TRBJ1-2; TRBD1 aligns across 8 bases. The germline V gene has CDR1 MDHEN and CDR2 SYDVKM. CDR3 length: 14 residues. The ends lost 7 bases at V and 4 bases at J; junction bases unmatched: 8. The CDR3 sequence is CASTQGQGAYGYTF. The CDR3 DNA is TGTGCCAGCACCCAAGGACAGGGCGCCTATGGCTACACCTTC.

This clone was seen only once. The V and J genes are TRBV9 and TRBJ2-3; 7 bases are shared with TRBD1. The CDR3 contains 15 residues. From germline, CDR1 is SGDLS and CDR2 YYNGEE. V was pared by 2 bases and J by 2 bases, with 5 bases of the junction left unmatched. CDR3 in amino acids: CASSVAGQVTDTQYF. DNA for the CDR3: TGTGCCAGCAGCGTGGCTGGACAGGTCACAGATACGCAGTATTTT. Complete variable domain (other parts from reference TRBV9 and TRBJ2-3): DSGVTQTPKHLITATGQRVTLRCSPRSGDLSVYWYQQSLDQGLQFLIQYYNGEERAKGNILERFSAQQFPDLHSELNLSSLELGDSALYFCASSVAGQVTDTQYFGPGTRLTVL.

This chain connects TRBV7-2 to TRBJ1-5; D may be TRBD1 (6 bases). Germline V lookup: CDR1 SGHTA, CDR2 FQGNSA. CDR3 length: 15 amino acids. V lost 1 base, J lost 0 bases, and 7 bases lay in between. The CDR3 DNA reads as TGTGCCAGCAGCTTAGTAGGGGGTAGCAATCAGCCCCAGCATTTT. Protein: CASSLVGGSNQPQHF.

The chain carries TRBV27 and TRBJ2-5; 13 bases line up with TRBD2. CDR3 length: 19 residues. The V segment lost 4 bases and the J segment 5 bases; nucleotides outside the gene matches: 16. The germline CDR1 and CDR2 sequences are MNHEY and SMNVEV (reference sequence). CDR3 nucleotide sequence: TGTGCCAGCAGTTCGGGCTGGACTAGCGGGAGCACTGGACCGGAGACCCAGTACTTC. Translated, it gives CASSSGWTSGSTGPETQYF.

This clone was seen a single time. The chain couples TRBV7-9 to TRBJ1-2; D possibly corresponds to TRBD1 (5 bases). Trimming pared 1 base from V and 6 bases from J, leaving 12 bases between. Germline V gene lookup returns CDR1 SEHNR and CDR2 FQNEAQ (reference sequence). This CDR3 is 14 amino acids long. CDR3 nucleotides: TGTGCCAGCAGCTTAGATCAGGGAACGGATGGCTACACCTTC. Translating gives CASSLDQGTDGYTF.

The V and J genes are TRBV18 and TRBJ2-2, with D uncertain. Germline V gives CDR1 KGHSH, CDR2 LQKENI. V shed 3 bases and J shed 6 bases, with 11 bases lying between them. The CDR3 length is 14 residues. The CDR3 is CASSPSEFSGELFF. CDR3 nucleotide sequence: TGTGCCAGCTCACCGTCAGAATTCTCCGGGGAGCTGTTTTTT.

The sample holds a few counts of this clone. V gene TRBV25-1 combines with J gene TRBJ2-5; 8 bases map to TRBD2. V was pared by 4 bases and J by 5 bases, with 12 bases of the junction left unmatched. The CDR3 covers 16 residues. CDR1 and CDR2 from the germline V gene are MGHDK and SYGVNS. CDR3 in amino acids: CASSGRDGRARETQYF. CDR3 sequence (DNA): TGTGCCAGCAGTGGTAGAGACGGGAGGGCCCGGGAGACCCAGTACTTC.

This clone came up once. The chain carries TRBV28 and TRBJ2-5; TRBD1 matches 7 bases. The CDR3 contains 13 residues. V was clipped by 3 bases and J by 5 bases; unmatched bases: 3. Germline CDR1 MDHEN, CDR2 SYDVKM. CDR3 coding DNA: TGTGCCAGCAGTTTGGTCAGGGGGGAGACCCAGTACTTC. This encodes CASSLVRGETQYF. The variable domain in full, completed from reference TRBV28 and TRBJ2-5, reads DVKVTQSSRYLVKRTGEKVFLECVQDMDHENMFWYRQDPGLGLRLIYFSYDVKMKEKGDIPEGYSVSREKKERFSLILESASTNQTSMYLCASSLVRGETQYFGPGTRLLVL.

This clone showed up just a few times. The chain has TRBV6-6 and TRBJ1-6; D might be TRBD1 (6 bases). CDR3 length equals 15 residues. The V gene's germline CDR1 is MNHNY and CDR2 SVGAGI (reference sequence). The V end was cut by 1 base, the J end by 7 bases, with 11 bases between. The chain's CDR3 is CASSYYGQGNSPLHF. DNA of the CDR3: TGTGCCAGCAGTTACTATGGGCAGGGGAATTCACCCCTCCACTTT.